A single sample is the source of the 11 T cell receptor beta chains below, sequenced in a study of memory CD4+ T cells and cytomegalovirus serostatus. Clones were sequenced by immunoSEQ multiplex PCR, and TCRdb holds only the in-frame ones, with some missing. The repertoire holds 50,000 to 60,000 clones, with around 83% as singletons. The sort gate was single viable CD3+CD4+CD8-CD45RO+ cells for memory CD4+ T cells. Input material: memory CD4+ T cells from blood. These receptors all stem from an adult in good health and CMV-seropositive.

The chain combines TRBV19 with TRBJ2-2; 15 bases fit TRBD2. The CDR3 has 16 residues. Looked up from germline, CDR1 is LNHDA and CDR2 is SQIVND (reference sequence). After removal of 3 bases from V and 5 bases from J, the junction contained 1 base not matched to a gene. Here the CDR3 DNA reads TGTGCCAGTAGTATGGGACTAGCGGGAGGAACCGGGGAGCTGTTTTTT. This translates into CASSMGLAGGTGELFF.

The rearrangement uses TRBV18 and TRBJ1-5, with D unclear. Germline V gives CDR1 KGHSH, CDR2 LQKENI. Trimming left V 2 bases short and J 2 bases short, with 10 bases between. This CDR3 comprises 15 residues. The CDR3 nucleotides are TGTGCCAGCTCACCAGAGGGCATGGGCAATCAGCCCCAGCATTTT. The encoded protein is CASSPEGMGNQPQHF. Variable domain in full (rest from reference TRBV18 and TRBJ1-5): NAGVMQNPRHLVRRRGQEARLRCSPMKGHSHVYWYRQLPEEGLKFMVYLQKENIIDESGMPKERFSAEFPKEGPSILRIQQVVRGDSAAYFCASSPEGMGNQPQHFGDGTRLSIL.

This clone was detected only a few times. The rearrangement joins TRBV28 to TRBJ2-1; 11 bases map to TRBD2. The CDR3 length is 16 residues. The ends lost 5 bases at V and 3 bases at J; junction bases unmatched: 6. Germline CDR1 reads MDHEN; CDR2 reads SYDVKM. In DNA, the CDR3 is TGTGCCAGCAGTCCCCGTGGGACTAGCGGCTACAATGAGCAGTTCTTC. Encoded protein: CASSPRGTSGYNEQFF.

This clone appeared once. The chain is built from TRBV6-5 and TRBJ1-5; 7 bases align to TRBD1. Germline V gene lookup returns CDR1 MNHEY and CDR2 SVGAGI. The V segment lost 6 bases and the J segment 0 bases; nucleotides outside the gene matches: 5. This CDR3 is built from 15 residues. The CDR3, as DNA: TGTGCCAGCAGGCCGGGACAGTATAGCAATCAGCCCCAGCATTTT. Its protein product is CASRPGQYSNQPQHF.

This clone was detected a few times. The chain couples TRBV4-1 to TRBJ1-4; the match to TRBD1 covers 7 bases. Trimming cost V 3 bases and J 4 bases; bases outside gene matches: 11. This CDR3 is 17 amino acids long. CDR1 MGHRA and CDR2 YSYEKL come from the germline V gene. The CDR3 sequence: CASSQGGMRGLNEKLFF. DNA of the CDR3: TGCGCCAGCAGCCAGGGAGGGATGAGGGGGCTTAATGAAAAACTGTTTTTT.

The genes are TRBV7-2 and TRBJ1-5, with TRBD1 identical over 7 bases. In germline, CDR1 is SGHTA, CDR2 FQGNSA. The V segment lost 5 bases and the J segment 7 bases; nucleotides outside the gene matches: 8. This CDR3 region has 14 residues. CDR3 nucleotide sequence: TGTGCCAGCAGCGTCGACAGGGTTCGCCAGCCCCAGCATTTT. Protein: CASSVDRVRQPQHF.

The J gene is TRBJ2-5, the V gene TRBV28, with D possibly TRBD2 on 6 matching bases. The CDR3 loop spans 14 amino acids. Between the trimmed V and J ends, which lost 2 bases and 1 base, there was a span of 8 bases. The germline V gene encodes CDR1 MDHEN and CDR2 SYDVKM. The CDR3 reads CASSLAGIQETQYF. For the CDR3, the DNA is TGTGCCAGCAGTTTAGCGGGAATCCAAGAGACCCAGTACTTC.

This chain joins TRBV14 and TRBJ1-2; D not resolved. Germline V lookup: CDR1 SGHDN, CDR2 FVKESK. The V end lost 3 bases, the J end lost 6 bases, and 14 bases lay between the germline ends. The CDR3 runs 14 residues. This CDR3 is CASSQGYWEDGYTF. CDR3 nucleotides: TGTGCCAGCAGCCAGGGTTATTGGGAGGATGGCTACACCTTC.

V and J are TRBV2 and TRBJ1-6; D is undetermined. Germline CDR1 SNHLY, CDR2 FYNNEI. CDR3 length: 13 amino acids. Trimming shortened V by 3 bases and J by 6 bases, and 6 bases separated the two germline ends. The CDR3 loop is CASSDRFNSPLHF. The CDR3, as DNA: TGTGCCAGCAGTGACAGGTTTAATTCACCCCTCCACTTT. The full variable domain, in which reference TRBV2 and TRBJ1-6 provide the parts outside the CDR3, is EPEVTQTPSHQVTQMGQEVILRCVPISNHLYFYWYRQILGQKVEFLVSFYNNEISEKSEIFDDQFSVERPDGSNFTLKIRSTKLEDSAMYFCASSDRFNSPLHFGNGTRLTVT.

The V call is TRBV6-1, the J call TRBJ2-7; either TRBD1 or TRBD2 may fit D (6 bases each). The V gene's germline CDR1 is MNHNS and CDR2 SASEGT. The CDR3 loop spans 18 amino acids. The germline V and J ends were trimmed by 4 bases and 2 bases, with 24 bases remaining between them. The CDR3 DNA sequence: TGTGCCAGCAGTGGAGCCGGGCCGGGGGCTAGCGCGCCCTACGAGCAGTACTTC. It yields the protein CASSGAGPGASAPYEQYF.

This rearrangement joins TRBV6-1 to TRBJ1-5, with D unclear. Germline V CDR1 and CDR2: MNHNS, SASEGT. V lost 3 bases and J 6 bases, leaving 12 bases between the germline ends. This CDR3 comprises 14 residues. The CDR3 spells CASSDLRGRQPQHF. The CDR3 DNA reads as TGTGCCAGCAGTGATCTCAGAGGACGTCAGCCCCAGCATTTT.